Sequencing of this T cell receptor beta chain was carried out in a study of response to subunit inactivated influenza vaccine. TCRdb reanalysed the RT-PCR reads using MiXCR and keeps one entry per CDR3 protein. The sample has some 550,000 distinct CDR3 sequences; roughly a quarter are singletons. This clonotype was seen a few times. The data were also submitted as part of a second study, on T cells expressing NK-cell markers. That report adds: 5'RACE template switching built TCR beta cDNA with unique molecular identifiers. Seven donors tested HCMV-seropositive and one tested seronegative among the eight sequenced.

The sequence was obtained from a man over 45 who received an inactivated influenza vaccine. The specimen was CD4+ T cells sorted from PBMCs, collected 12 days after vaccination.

The CDR3: CSVDPSGGNYNEQFF. In nucleotides, the CDR3 is TGCAGCGTTGACCCTAGCGGGGGGAACTACAATGAGCAGTTCTTC. The rearrangement joins TRBV29-1 to TRBJ2-1, with 11 positions matching TRBD2. CDR3 size: 15 residues. J was trimmed by 3 bases and V by 3 bases; bases with no gene match: 4. Germline-derived CDR1 and CDR2 are SQVTM and ANQGSEA.